These 9 T cell receptor beta chains were sequenced from one sample in a study of OX40 agonist ivuxolimab in advanced cancers. TCRdb's table, derived via immunoSEQ multiplex PCR, lists solely in-frame clones and lacks some. The repertoire holds 70,000 to 95,000 clones, with 83% as singletons. This specimen was CD4+ or CD8+ T cells sorted from blood, taken in a trial of the OX40 agonist ivuxolimab. These receptors came from an adult with an advanced solid tumor such as melanoma, head and neck, liver or kidney cancer.

The chain links TRBV28 to TRBJ2-1, with TRBD1 as a possible D gene (5 bases). Trimming took off 2 bases at V and 5 bases at J, with 7 bases between the two ends. Germline CDR1 MDHEN, CDR2 SYDVKM. CDR3 length: 13 residues. The CDR3 loop is CASSLIQDNEQFF. CDR3 nucleotide sequence: TGTGCCAGCAGTTTAATACAGGACAATGAGCAGTTCTTC.

The chain links TRBV12-2 to TRBJ2-7; TRBD1, the table's D call, lacks a check against the DNA. TRBV12-2 is a pseudogene segment. The CDR3 length is 15 residues. This chain's CDR3 is CASRLLTGTDYEQYF. CDR3 DNA sequence: TGTGCAAGTCGCTTACTCACCGGGACAGACTACGAGCAGTACTTC.

The CDR3 region has the DNA TGTGCCAGCAGTTACGGGACAGCGAACACCGGGGAGCTGTTTTTT. This sequence encodes CASSYGTANTGELFF. The V call is TRBV6-6, the J call TRBJ2-2; 7 nucleotides line up with TRBD1. Germline CDR1 reads MNHNY; CDR2 reads SVGAGI (reference sequence). The CDR3 runs to 15 residues. V lost 2 bases and J lost 0; bases outside the gene matches: 0.

In regard to this clone: One junction end does not reproduce the germline sequence, and a read error may be involved. This rearrangement joins TRBV7-8 to TRBJ2-2; D might be TRBD2 (6 bases). This CDR3 region has 14 residues. Germline V gene data show CDR1 as SGHVS and CDR2 as FQNEAQ. The CDR3 loop reads CASSLAPSTGGLFF. For the CDR3, the DNA is TGTGCCAGCAGCTTAGCGCCGTCCACCGGGGGGCTGTTTTTT.

The chain uses TRBV6-5 and TRBJ2-5, with D possibly matching TRBD2 (6 bases). Germline loops: CDR1 MNHEY, CDR2 SVGAGI. V lost 5 bases and J lost 4, with 11 bases in between. This CDR3 region has 13 residues. The CDR3 DNA follows: TGTGCCAGCAGTAGCCTGGGACTAGAGACCCAGTACTTC. It encodes CASSSLGLETQYF.

This sequence joins TRBV28 and TRBJ2-1; D unclear. The V and J ends lost 4 bases and 5 bases respectively, with 15 bases between them. The CDR3 has 15 amino acids. Per the germline V gene, CDR1 is MDHEN and CDR2 is SYDVKM. CDR3 DNA: TGTGCCAGCAGTTCCCCCCTGAGTAGACACAATGAGCAGTTCTTC. It codes for CASSSPLSRHNEQFF. Full variable domain (outside the CDR3, taken from reference TRBV28 and TRBJ2-1): DVKVTQSSRYLVKRTGEKVFLECVQDMDHENMFWYRQDPGLGLRLIYFSYDVKMKEKGDIPEGYSVSREKKERFSLILESASTNQTSMYLCASSSPLSRHNEQFFGPGTRLTVL.

Only one count was recorded for this clone. V usage is TRBV5-1 and J usage is TRBJ2-2; D gene ambiguous. Between the trimmed V and J ends, which lost 0 bases and 2 bases, there was a span of 11 bases. CDR1 SGHRS and CDR2 YFSETQ come from the germline V gene. The CDR3 has 16 residues. CDR3: CASSLEGDANTGELFF. In DNA, the CDR3 is TGCGCCAGCAGCTTGGAAGGAGACGCTAACACCGGGGAGCTGTTTTTT.

This clone was recorded once. The V gene is TRBV9, the J gene TRBJ2-1; D call uncertain. V was cut by 0 bases and J by 1 base, with 17 bases left in between. Germline values: CDR1 SGDLS, CDR2 YYNGEE. The CDR3 covers 18 residues. CDR3 coding DNA: TGTGCCAGCAGCGTAGCCCCACAAGGGTGGAGTTCCTACAATGAGCAGTTCTTC. The encoded protein is CASSVAPQGWSSYNEQFF.

The chain joins TRBV4-2 to TRBJ1-2; the match to TRBD1 covers 7 bases. CDR1 LGHNA and CDR2 YNFKEQ come from the germline V gene. With 1 base clipped from V and 8 bases from J, the junction kept 7 bases outside the gene matches. The CDR3 length is 14 residues. Here the CDR3 reads CASSQGQGVKGYTF. The CDR3, as DNA: TGTGCCAGCAGCCAAGGGCAGGGGGTGAAGGGCTACACCTTC.